The 18 T cell receptor beta chains below were found in one sample sequenced in a study of T cell repertoires in cytomegalovirus infection. No antigen has been assigned to these receptors. TCRdb analysed the reads with MiXCR anew, one entry per CDR3 protein. The repertoire holds around 430,000 distinct CDR3 sequences, roughly 43% seen once, with 43% in the top ten. The sequenced sample was cultured PBMCs, obtained from culture after CMV antigen stimulation. The receptor source for this set is a human donor in good health (CMV status not recorded). Some clones in this sample may be carry-over from other donors' samples.

The J gene is TRBJ2-3, the V gene TRBV20-1, with 8 bases aligning to TRBD2. CDR1 is DFQATT, CDR2 SNEGSKA, per germline (reference sequence). V shed 5 bases, J shed 4 bases, and the junction held 11 bases outside the gene matches. There are 15 residues in the CDR3. The CDR3 protein is CSAPIGGGPADTQYF. DNA of the CDR3: TGCAGTGCTCCCATCGGGGGGGGTCCAGCAGATACGCAGTATTTT.

In its sample, this clonotype was seen a few times. The V gene is TRBV12-3 or TRBV12-4, the J gene TRBJ1-6; possible D gene TRBD1, 5 bases. This CDR3 comprises 14 residues. V gave up 0 bases and J gave up 9 bases, with 9 bases separating them. CDR3 sequence: CASSLAGQGSPLHF. The CDR3 coding sequence is TGTGCCAGCAGTTTAGCGGGGCAGGGTTCACCCCTCCACTTT.

This clonotype appeared a few times. The chain links TRBV7-9 to TRBJ2-5; D is possibly TRBD1 or TRBD2 (5 bases each). The CDR3 extends over 14 amino acids. V lost 1 base to trimming and J lost 1 base, with 7 bases between them. The germline gives CDR1 SEHNR, CDR2 FQNEAQ (reference sequence). The CDR3 DNA sequence: TGTGCCAGCAGCTTAGTCGGGGCCCAAGAGACCCAGTACTTC. Protein product: CASSLVGAQETQYF.

This clonotype turned up a few times. For the CDR3, the DNA is TGTGCCAGCAGCTTGGGGACTAGCGGGAGGAGGATAATATACAATGAGCAGTTCTTC. This gives the protein CASSLGTSGRRIIYNEQFF. The J gene is TRBJ2-1, the V gene TRBV5-5, with 14 positions matching TRBD2. Trimming removed 0 bases from V and 4 bases from J; junction bases left unmatched: 9. CDR1 and CDR2 (germline): SGHKS, YYEKEE (reference sequence). This CDR3 comprises 19 residues.

This clonotype has just a few counts. The J gene is TRBJ1-5, the V gene TRBV19; TRBD1 matches 7 bases. The CDR3 is made up of 15 amino acids. CDR1 LNHDA and CDR2 SQIVND come from the germline V gene (reference sequence). The J segment lost 0 bases and the V segment lost 5 bases, leaving 4 bases of the junction unmatched. The CDR3: CASSWDSYSNQPQHF. The CDR3 DNA is TGTGCCAGTAGTTGGGACAGTTATAGCAATCAGCCCCAGCATTTT.

This clonotype has ten or more counts. This rearrangement joins TRBV7-8 to TRBJ2-6; no clear D gene. In germline, CDR1 is SGHVS, CDR2 FQNEAQ. CDR3 length equals 17 residues. The germline V and J ends were trimmed by 4 bases and 2 bases, with 15 bases remaining between them. CDR3 in amino acids: CASSSRSRLAGANVLTF. CDR3 bases: TGTGCCAGCAGCTCCCGTAGCCGGCTGGCTGGGGCCAACGTCCTGACTTTC.

This chain joins TRBV7-2 and TRBJ2-7; D tentatively fits TRBD1 or TRBD2 (5 bases each). CDR3 length equals 15 residues. The germline V gene has CDR1 SGHTA and CDR2 FQGNSA. V lost 3 bases and J 2 bases, leaving 14 bases between the germline ends. DNA of the CDR3: TGTGCCAGCAGCTTTTGGGGAGTGGGGGCCTACGAGCAGTACTTC. Translating gives CASSFWGVGAYEQYF.

In this sample, this clonotype turned up a few times. J is TRBJ2-2 and V is TRBV7-9, with TRBD1 identical over 7 bases. CDR1 SEHNR and CDR2 FQNEAQ come from the germline V gene (reference sequence). The J segment lost 1 base and the V segment lost 3 bases, leaving 5 bases of the junction unmatched. There are 16 residues in the CDR3. CDR3 bases: TGTGCCAGCAGCTTTTGGGGACAGAAGAACACCGGGGAGCTGTTTTTT. Translation gives CASSFWGQKNTGELFF.

This clonotype was counted a few times. The chain recombines TRBV6-1 with TRBJ2-7; D gene uncertain. This CDR3 spans 13 amino acids. The germline V gene encodes CDR1 MNHNS and CDR2 SASEGT. The V end was cut by 7 bases, the J end by 0 bases, with 10 bases between. CDR3 residues: CASNGPHSYEQYF. CDR3 bases: TGTGCCAGCAATGGACCCCACTCCTACGAGCAGTACTTC.

The V call is TRBV7-4, the J call TRBJ1-1; D perhaps matches TRBD1 (5 bases). CDR3 length equals 14 residues. Germline CDR1 reads SGHVT; CDR2 reads SQSDAQ. Between the trimmed V and J ends, which lost 5 bases and 4 bases, there was a span of 14 bases. The CDR3 region is CASSPLGGATEAFF. The DNA of the CDR3 is TGTGCCAGCAGCCCCCTAGGAGGGGCCACTGAAGCTTTCTTT. The full variable domain, completed using reference TRBV7-4 and TRBJ1-1, is GAGVSQSPRYKVAKRGRDVALRCDSISGHVTLYWYRQTLGQGSEVLTYSQSDAQRDKSGRPSGRFSAERPERSVSTLKIQRTEQGDSAVYLCASSPLGGATEAFFGQGTRLTVV.

In its sample, this clonotype was seen once. The rearrangement uses TRBV6-2 or TRBV6-3 and TRBJ2-2; 7 bases are a match to TRBD1. V dropped 8 bases and J dropped 0; count of bases not matched to a gene: 3. CDR3 length: 14 amino acids. CDR1 is MNHEY and CDR2 is SVGEGT in the germline V gene. Written as DNA, the CDR3 is TGTGCCAGCCAGGGGACAGCGAACACCGGGGAGCTGTTTTTT. Translating it yields CASQGTANTGELFF.

This clonotype was recorded a few times. V gene TRBV7-8 combines with J gene TRBJ2-6; D not resolved. V was cut by 0 bases and J by 7 bases, with 1 base left in between. The V gene's germline CDR1 is SGHVS and CDR2 FQNEAQ. CDR3 length: 12 residues. CDR3 coding DNA: TGTGCCAGCAGCTTAGCTGCCAACGTCCTGACTTTC. Its protein is CASSLAANVLTF.

This clonotype was counted only a few times. The chain recombines TRBV11-2 with TRBJ1-1; D not certain. This CDR3 comprises 12 residues. V dropped 1 base and J dropped 6 bases, with 6 bases sitting between them. Germline lookup yields CDR1 SGHAT and CDR2 FQNNGV. As DNA, the CDR3 is TGTGCCAGCAGCTTAGTGGCCGCTGAAGCTTTCTTT. The encoded protein is CASSLVAAEAFF.

This clonotype was observed a handful of times. The rearrangement uses TRBV11-2 and TRBJ2-4; D gene uncertain. Between the trimmed V and J ends, which lost 2 bases and 9 bases, there was a span of 17 bases. Germline loops: CDR1 SGHAT, CDR2 FQNNGV. The CDR3 consists of 15 residues. CDR3 DNA: TGTGCCAGCAGCTTACAAGGAACAATGGCAGCCATTCAGTACTTC. Amino acid sequence: CASSLQGTMAAIQYF.

The rearrangement uses TRBV12-3 or TRBV12-4 and TRBJ1-1, with 8 bases identical to TRBD1. The CDR3 extends over 13 amino acids. J lost 8 bases, V lost 4 bases, and 6 bases had no gene match. CDR3 sequence: CASSSFGTGEAFF. The DNA for the CDR3 is TGTGCCAGCAGTTCCTTCGGGACAGGAGAAGCTTTCTTT.

The rearrangement links TRBV2 to TRBJ1-2; D gene uncertain. CDR1 is SNHLY, CDR2 FYNNEI, per germline. This CDR3 is 13 amino acids long. Trimming removed 7 bases at V and 8 bases at J, with 17 bases between. The CDR3 is CASTNERLGGYTF. For the CDR3, the DNA is TGTGCCAGCACCAACGAGAGGCTTGGGGGCTACACCTTC.

This clonotype has just a few counts. The gene calls are TRBV7-2 and TRBJ2-1, with TRBD2 identical over 13 bases. The CDR3 contains 16 residues. Germline V gene lookup returns CDR1 SGHTA and CDR2 FQGNSA. Trimming removed 1 base from V and 10 bases from J; junction bases left unmatched: 7. Written as DNA, the CDR3 is TGTGCCAGCAGCTTAGGAGGACTAGCGGGAGTTGGGGAGCAGTTCTTC. It codes for CASSLGGLAGVGEQFF.

This chain uses TRBV7-6 with TRBJ2-5; D gene ambiguous. Per germline, CDR1 SGHVS and CDR2 FNYEAQ. The CDR3 spans 13 residues. V was pared by 2 bases and J by 5 bases, with 9 bases between. This CDR3 is CASSLTLRETQYF. DNA for the CDR3: TGTGCCAGCAGCTTAACCCTCCGGGAGACCCAGTACTTC.